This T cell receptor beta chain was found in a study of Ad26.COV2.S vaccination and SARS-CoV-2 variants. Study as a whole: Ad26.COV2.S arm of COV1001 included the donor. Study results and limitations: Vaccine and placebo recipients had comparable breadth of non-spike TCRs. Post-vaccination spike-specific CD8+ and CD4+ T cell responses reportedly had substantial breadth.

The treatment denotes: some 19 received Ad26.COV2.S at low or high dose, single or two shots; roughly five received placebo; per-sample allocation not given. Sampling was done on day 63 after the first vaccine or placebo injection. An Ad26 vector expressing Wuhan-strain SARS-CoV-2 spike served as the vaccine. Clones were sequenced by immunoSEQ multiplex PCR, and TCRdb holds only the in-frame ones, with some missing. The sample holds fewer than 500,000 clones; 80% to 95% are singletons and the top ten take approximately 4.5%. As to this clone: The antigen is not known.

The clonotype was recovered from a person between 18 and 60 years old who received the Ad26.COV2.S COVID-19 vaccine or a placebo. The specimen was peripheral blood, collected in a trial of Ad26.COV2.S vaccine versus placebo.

The CDR3 sequence: CASSIIHLPGRGTGELFF. The DNA for the CDR3 is TGTGCCAGTAGTATAATTCATCTCCCTGGAAGGGGGACCGGGGAGCTGTTTTTT. The J gene is TRBJ2-2, the V gene TRBV19; possibly TRBD1 for D (6 bases). Germline CDR1 reads LNHDA; CDR2 reads SQIVND (reference sequence). V was pared by 2 bases and J by 5 bases, with 21 bases between. CDR3 length: 18 amino acids.